Following are 5 T cell receptor beta chains from one sample sequenced in a study of blood T cells in healthy people across ages. A second PCR of roughly 7 to 11 cycles used a sample-barcoded 5' primer and a J-beta primer mix. TCRdb passed the 5' RACE reads through MiXCR, listing each CDR3 protein once. The sample lists about 1.1 million distinct CDR3 sequences; 35% to 40% were seen once. The sample was blood. Every receptor here comes from a man between 18 and 29 years old in good health.

This clonotype occurred a few times. The rearrangement uses TRBV25-1 and TRBJ1-2; tentatively, D is TRBD1 (6 bases). The length of the CDR3 is 17 residues. The V and J ends lost 4 bases and 0 bases respectively, with 18 bases between them. Germline V gene lookup returns CDR1 MGHDK and CDR2 SYGVNS. The CDR3, as DNA: TGTGCCAGCAGTGTCTACAGGGAAGACGGGGCTAACTATGGCTACACCTTC. It is translated as CASSVYREDGANYGYTF.

The chain links TRBV10-3 to TRBJ1-1; the D gene is possibly TRBD1 (6 bases). This CDR3 comprises 15 residues. Trimming took off 6 bases at V and 0 bases at J, with 14 bases between the two ends. Germline V gives CDR1 ENHRY, CDR2 SYGVKD. The CDR3 reads CAIRQGGGMNTEAFF. CDR3 sequence (DNA): TGTGCCATCAGACAGGGTGGGGGGATGAACACTGAAGCTTTCTTT.

This clonotype was counted ten times or more. This chain links TRBV4-3 with TRBJ2-3, with D unclear. Trimming cost V 0 bases and J 4 bases, with 8 bases left between them. Per germline, CDR1 LGHNA and CDR2 YSLEER. The CDR3 length is 14 residues. The CDR3 is CASSQEFAADTQYF. The CDR3, as DNA: TGCGCCAGCAGCCAAGAGTTCGCAGCAGATACGCAGTATTTT.

V usage is TRBV11-2 and J usage is TRBJ2-1; 7 nucleotides line up with TRBD1. This CDR3 comprises 13 residues. V shed 3 bases, J shed 8 bases, and the junction held 4 bases outside the gene matches. Germline V gene data show CDR1 as SGHAT and CDR2 as FQNNGV. This chain's CDR3 is CASSFNRGDEQFF. The CDR3 DNA sequence: TGTGCCAGCAGCTTTAACAGGGGCGATGAGCAGTTCTTC.

The chain recombines TRBV6-5 with TRBJ2-3, with D possibly matching TRBD2 (6 bases). CDR3 length: 14 residues. Per germline, CDR1 MNHEY and CDR2 SVGAGI. With 1 base removed from V and 5 bases from J, the gap between germline ends came to 10 bases. The CDR3 region has the DNA TGTGCCAGCAGTTACTTGGGGGGTAGAGATACGCAGTATTTT. Its translation: CASSYLGGRDTQYF.